This TCR beta chain was obtained from a study of technical replicates of blood from several donors. The germline V gene has CDR1 LNHDA and CDR2 SQIVND (reference sequence). The CDR3 extends over 15 amino acids. Trimming cost V 4 bases and J 6 bases, with 16 bases left between them. Some clones are missing from TCRdb's copy, which holds only in-frame ones; the method was immunoSEQ multiplex PCR. Here the sample spans tens of thousands of clones, roughly 94% being singletons. The sequenced sample consisted of T cells isolated from PBMCs. The chain uses TRBV19 and TRBJ2-4; D possibly corresponds to TRBD1 (5 bases). This receptor was identified in a human donor in good health. This CDR3 is CASSTGQGPLNIQYF. As DNA, the CDR3 is TGTGCCAGTAGTACGGGCCAGGGTCCTCTAAACATTCAGTACTTC.